The T cell receptor (beta chain) described here comes from a study of T cells in Graves' hyperthyroidism and ophthalmopathy. Regarding the study as a whole: Blood also held most thyroid clonotypes expanded beyond 0.001.

About this clonotype: Its antigen is currently unknown.

TCR beta CDR3 regions were amplified from RNA transcripts. The HTBI primer set drove a first-round RT-PCR of the TCR CDR3. TCRdb re-analysed the multiplex PCR reads in MiXCR, keeping a single row per CDR3 protein. The repertoire holds hundreds of thousands of distinct CDR3 sequences, approximately 15% seen once, with approximately 4.3% in the top ten. Germline CDR1 and CDR2: LNHDA and SQIVND (reference sequence). The V segment lost 6 bases and the J segment 7 bases; nucleotides outside the gene matches: 4. The length of the CDR3 is 13 residues. Ophthalmopathy patients had Clinical Activity Score at least 3, NOSPECS grade at least 4, duration under 3 months.

Sequencing was done on a sample of blood. V usage is TRBV19 and J usage is TRBJ2-2; 8 nucleotides agree with TRBD1. The source of this sequence is a woman in her thirties or forties with Graves' ophthalmopathy. The CDR3 loop reads CASRRTGFGELFF. The CDR3 DNA reads as TGTGCCAGTAGAAGGACAGGGTTCGGGGAGCTGTTTTTT. The full variable domain, in which reference TRBV19 and TRBJ2-2 provide the parts outside the CDR3, is DGGITQSPKYLFRKEGQNVTLSCEQNLNHDAMYWYRQDPGQGLRLIYYSQIVNDFQKGDIAEGYSVSREKKESFPLTVTSAQKNPTAFYLCASRRTGFGELFFGEGSRLTVL.